These 28 T cell receptor beta chains originate from one sample sequenced in a study of CD8 T cells in Susac syndrome. When the RNA was reverse transcribed, random hexamers were used with an input of roughly 0.45 to 1 ug. Each CDR3 protein is one row after TCRdb ran MiXCR on the immunoSEQ multiplex PCR reads. The sample holds about 150,000 distinct CDR3 sequences; approximately 96% are singletons and the top ten take just over 0.2%. The sample comprised CD8+ T cells from PBMCs. The source of these receptors is a human donor with multiple sclerosis.

V is TRBV9 and J is TRBJ2-2; D uncertain. Trimming stripped 0 bases from V and 5 bases from J, with 5 bases between. Germline CDR1 and CDR2: SGDLS and YYNGEE. The CDR3 spans 13 residues. CDR3 region: CASSVGGTGELFF. The CDR3 region has the DNA TGTGCCAGCAGCGTAGGGGGTACCGGGGAGCTGTTTTTT.

The chain uses TRBV2 and TRBJ1-2; D remains ambiguous. The CDR3 is 13 residues long. V lost 3 bases and J lost 4, with 9 bases in between. Germline CDR1 reads SNHLY; CDR2 reads FYNNEI. DNA of the CDR3: TGTGCCAGCAGTGATCAGCCCCTCTATGGCTACACCTTC. Translated, it gives CASSDQPLYGYTF.

This clonotype has only a few counts. The J gene is TRBJ1-4, the V gene TRBV4-1; possible D gene TRBD1, 6 bases. Per germline, CDR1 MGHRA and CDR2 YSYEKL. Trimming removed 0 bases from V and 8 bases from J, with 10 bases in between. The CDR3 spans 14 residues. CDR3 loop: CASSQERGSEKLFF. CDR3 sequence (DNA): TGCGCCAGCAGCCAAGAGAGGGGGTCGGAAAAACTGTTTTTT.

This chain connects TRBV29-1 to TRBJ2-3; 10 bases match TRBD1. CDR1 is SQVTM, CDR2 ANQGSEA, per germline. The CDR3 loop spans 15 amino acids. With V trimmed by 6 bases and J by 4 bases, 10 bases remained unmatched. The CDR3 region is CSVEPGQGISDTQYF. DNA for the CDR3: TGCAGCGTGGAACCGGGACAGGGGATTTCAGATACGCAGTATTTT.

The V call is TRBV7-9, the J call TRBJ1-2; D remains unclear. V lost 3 bases, J lost 4 bases, and 6 bases lay in between. There are 12 residues in the CDR3. Germline assignment: CDR1 SEHNR and CDR2 FQNEAQ (reference sequence). The CDR3 region has the DNA TGTGCCAGCAGCTTGGACGCCTATGGCTACACCTTC. Its protein is CASSLDAYGYTF.

The chain combines TRBV5-1 with TRBJ1-1; 7 bases are shared with TRBD1. The V gene end was trimmed by 4 bases and the J gene end by 11 bases; junction bases not matched to a gene: 20. Germline V gene data show CDR1 as SGHRS and CDR2 as YFSETQ. The CDR3 loop spans 16 amino acids. DNA for the CDR3: TGCGCCAGCAGCCCAGCGACAGGGTGGGGGATCGCGGAGGCTTTCTTT. It specifies CASSPATGWGIAEAFF.

The CDR3 region is CASRDFRETQYF. DNA of the CDR3: TGTGCCAGCAGGGATTTTCGCGAGACCCAGTACTTC. This chain links TRBV12-3 or TRBV12-4 with TRBJ2-5; no reliable D call. There are 12 residues in the CDR3. V lost 6 bases to trimming and J lost 5 bases, with 10 bases between them.

This clonotype was seen once. This chain uses TRBV7-2 with TRBJ2-7; a possible D gene is TRBD2 (5 bases). CDR1 SGHTA and CDR2 FQGNSA come from the germline V gene. The CDR3 runs 14 residues. The V end was cut by 6 bases, the J end by 5 bases, with 17 bases between. The CDR3 nucleotides are TGTGCCAGCAGGATCAACGGGGTTACGGACGAGCAGTACTTC. This gives the protein CASRINGVTDEQYF.

The chain recombines TRBV4-1 with TRBJ1-6; the D is unclear. Trimming cost V 4 bases and J 7 bases, with 5 bases left between them. The CDR3 runs 12 residues. Germline assignment: CDR1 MGHRA and CDR2 YSYEKL. The CDR3 nucleotides read TGCGCCAGCAGCCCCACAAATTCACCCCTCCACTTT. Translated: CASSPTNSPLHF.

V is TRBV27 and J is TRBJ2-1; a possible D gene is TRBD2 (7 bases). From germline, CDR1 is MNHEY and CDR2 SMNVEV (reference sequence). CDR3 size: 16 residues. The V end was cut by 5 bases, the J end by 4 bases, with 18 bases between. The CDR3 DNA follows: TGTGCCAGCAGTCCCCGAGGCAGGGGAGGGTACAATGAGCAGTTCTTC. Protein: CASSPRGRGGYNEQFF.

This rearrangement joins TRBV2 to TRBJ2-1; D unresolved. V lost 7 bases and J lost 0, with 4 bases in between. The germline V gene has CDR1 SNHLY and CDR2 FYNNEI. The CDR3 length is 12 residues. The CDR3 DNA follows: TGTGCCAGCAAACCCTCCTACAATGAGCAGTTCTTC. This gives the protein CASKPSYNEQFF.

The rearrangement links TRBV20-1 to TRBJ2-3; D is uncertain. The CDR3 length is 12 residues. The germline V gene has CDR1 DFQATT and CDR2 SNEGSKA (reference sequence). The V and J ends lost 0 bases and 6 bases respectively, with 7 bases between them. CDR3 DNA sequence: TGCAGTGCTAGAGATGAAGGTGATACGCAGTATTTT. Translation gives CSARDEGDTQYF.

This rearrangement joins TRBV5-6 to TRBJ2-7, with a possible D match to TRBD1 (5 bases). The CDR3 runs to 13 residues. V lost 3 bases and J lost 2, with 9 bases in between. Germline CDR1 reads SGHDT; CDR2 reads YYEEEE. The CDR3 is CASSSTEAYEQYF. The DNA for the CDR3 is TGTGCCAGCAGCTCGACAGAAGCCTACGAGCAGTACTTC.

The chain combines TRBV28 with TRBJ2-5, with TRBD2 matching 7 bases. The CDR3 has 14 amino acids. Germline V gene lookup returns CDR1 MDHEN and CDR2 SYDVKM. V lost 4 bases and J lost 5; bases outside the gene matches: 7. CDR3 bases: TGTGCCAGCAGTTCCAGACTAGCACGGGAGACCCAGTACTTC. This codes for CASSSRLARETQYF.

V gene TRBV4-2 combines with J gene TRBJ2-3; D possibly corresponds to TRBD2 (6 bases). CDR3 size: 16 residues. Germline V CDR1 and CDR2: LGHNA, YNFKEQ. V gave up 1 base and J gave up 0 bases, with 11 bases separating them. The chain's CDR3 is CASSQVLGTSTDTQYF. The DNA of the CDR3 is TGTGCCAGCAGCCAAGTTCTTGGGACTAGCACAGATACGCAGTATTTT.

The chain joins TRBV10-3 to TRBJ1-1, with a tentative D call TRBD1 (6 bases). The CDR3 is 14 amino acids. CDR1 and CDR2 (germline): ENHRY, SYGVKD. Trimming left V 6 bases short and J 2 bases short, with 13 bases between. In nucleotides, the CDR3 is TGTGCCATCAGAGCAGGGGCCTACAACACTGAAGCTTTCTTT. As protein: CAIRAGAYNTEAFF.

The gene calls are TRBV3-1 and TRBJ2-5; D is perhaps TRBD2 (5 bases). CDR3 size: 15 residues. Trimming took off 2 bases at V and 2 bases at J, with 12 bases between the two ends. Per the germline V gene, CDR1 is LGHDT and CDR2 is YNNKEL (reference sequence). The DNA for the CDR3 is TGTGCCAGCAGCCAATTCCCTAGCTTACAAGAGACCCAGTACTTC. It translates to CASSQFPSLQETQYF.

The rearrangement joins TRBV6-5 to TRBJ2-1, with unresolved D. Per the germline V gene, CDR1 is MNHEY and CDR2 is SVGAGI. The CDR3 has 13 amino acids. The V end lost 6 bases, the J end lost 5 bases, and 11 bases lay between the germline ends. The CDR3 protein is CASSPQWHNEQFF. The DNA for the CDR3 is TGTGCCAGCAGCCCCCAGTGGCACAATGAGCAGTTCTTC.

The chain couples TRBV12-3 or TRBV12-4 to TRBJ2-1, with a possible D match to TRBD2 (5 bases). V was trimmed by 8 bases and J by 4 bases, leaving 9 bases between them. This CDR3 spans 12 amino acids. The CDR3 is CASQTGYNEQFF. The CDR3 DNA sequence: TGTGCCAGCCAGACGGGATACAATGAGCAGTTCTTC.

The chain joins TRBV27 to TRBJ2-7; 10 bases are a match to TRBD1. Germline V gene lookup returns CDR1 MNHEY and CDR2 SMNVEV (reference sequence). With V trimmed by 3 bases and J by 2 bases, 1 base remained unmatched. The CDR3 runs to 14 residues. The CDR3: CASSLGQGPYEQYF. The CDR3 region has the DNA TGTGCCAGCAGTTTGGGACAGGGGCCCTACGAGCAGTACTTC.

The V call is TRBV12-3 or TRBV12-4, the J call TRBJ2-5; D is unclear. The CDR3 consists of 14 residues. V shed 5 bases and J shed 4 bases, with 14 bases lying between them. The CDR3 sequence is CASSPPVKGETQYF. CDR3 in DNA: TGTGCCAGCAGTCCCCCGGTGAAGGGAGAGACCCAGTACTTC.

This chain connects TRBV7-6 to TRBJ2-7; the D is unclear. This CDR3 is built from 13 residues. CDR1 is SGHVS, CDR2 FNYEAQ, per germline. Trimming stripped 1 base from V and 4 bases from J, with 8 bases between. CDR3: CASSLEAGYEQYF. The CDR3 DNA sequence: TGTGCCAGCAGCTTAGAGGCCGGATACGAGCAGTACTTC.

In its sample, this clonotype was seen once. This chain links TRBV20-1 with TRBJ1-2; a weak D match, TRBD1 (6 bases). From germline, CDR1 is DFQATT and CDR2 SNEGSKA (reference sequence). CDR3 length: 14 amino acids. The V end was cut by 5 bases, the J end by 8 bases, with 21 bases between. The CDR3 nucleotides are TGCAGTGCTCCCCCCCAGGGGCGCGAGGGGGGCTACACCTTC. Amino acids: CSAPPQGREGGYTF.

This sequence joins TRBV7-9 and TRBJ1-1; a possible D gene is TRBD1 (6 bases). CDR3 length: 15 residues. V lost 5 bases to trimming and J lost 2 bases, with 15 bases between them. Germline V gene lookup returns CDR1 SEHNR and CDR2 FQNEAQ (reference sequence). CDR3 residues: CASSPREGVNTEAFF. CDR3 in DNA: TGTGCCAGCAGCCCACGGGAGGGGGTTAACACTGAAGCTTTCTTT.

There are a few counts of this clonotype. The V call is TRBV2, the J call TRBJ2-5; D gene uncertain. This CDR3 region has 10 residues. The germline V gene encodes CDR1 SNHLY and CDR2 FYNNEI. Trimming cost V 4 bases and J 7 bases, with 4 bases left between them. The DNA of the CDR3 is TGTGCCAGCAGTGGGGTGACCCAGTACTTC. This gives the protein CASSGVTQYF.

This chain links TRBV9 with TRBJ1-2; maybe TRBD1 (6 bases). This CDR3 spans 13 amino acids. V was trimmed by 3 bases and J by 7 bases, leaving 13 bases between them. Germline assignment: CDR1 SGDLS and CDR2 YYNGEE. DNA for the CDR3: TGTGCCAGCAGCGCCACAGGGTCCGGTGGCTACACCTTC. Its translation: CASSATGSGGYTF.

The chain links TRBV24-1 to TRBJ2-7; a weak D match, TRBD1 (6 bases). Germline CDR1 KGHDR, CDR2 SFDVKD. CDR3 length: 15 amino acids. With 2 bases removed from V and 2 bases from J, the gap between germline ends came to 12 bases. CDR3 residues: CATSDSDRHPYEQYF. CDR3 nucleotide sequence: TGTGCCACCAGTGATTCCGACAGGCACCCCTACGAGCAGTACTTC.

The rearrangement joins TRBV15 to TRBJ2-3, with TRBD1 matching 8 bases. The CDR3 runs 14 residues. Trimming removed 0 bases from V and 6 bases from J; junction bases left unmatched: 2. Germline loops: CDR1 LNHNV, CDR2 YYDKDF (reference sequence). CDR3 in amino acids: CATSRDRGPDTQYF. CDR3 DNA: TGTGCCACCAGCAGAGACAGGGGGCCTGATACGCAGTATTTT.